The 5 T cell receptor beta chains below come from one sample, sequenced in a study of blood T cell repertoires in COVID-19. Here immunoSEQ multiplex PCR was the method, and the copy in TCRdb shows in-frame clones only, minus some. The sample has fewer than 150,000 clones; approximately 86% are singletons. Source material: peripheral blood. Receptors were obtained from a woman in her forties or fifties who had recovered from COVID-19.

V and J are TRBV30 and TRBJ1-1; D is undetermined. The germline gives CDR1 GTSNPN, CDR2 SVGIG (reference sequence). The CDR3 contains 13 residues. Trimming removed 5 bases at V and 3 bases at J, with 13 bases between. CDR3 region: CAWPEEIHTEAFF. The CDR3 region has the DNA TGTGCCTGGCCGGAGGAGATCCACACTGAAGCTTTCTTT.

This chain joins TRBV4-2 and TRBJ1-2; TRBD1 matches 10 bases. CDR1 is LGHNA and CDR2 is YNFKEQ in the germline V gene. The CDR3 sequence is 15 residues long. V was pared by 0 bases and J by 5 bases, with 3 bases of the junction left unmatched. Here the CDR3 reads CASSQERQGAYGYTF. The CDR3, as DNA: TGTGCCAGCAGCCAAGAGCGACAGGGGGCTTATGGCTACACCTTC.

CDR3 DNA: TGTGCCAGCAGCCCTAGCTCTCTAGGGAGTCAGCCCCAGCATTTT. Translated: CASSPSSLGSQPQHF. The J gene is TRBJ1-5, the V gene TRBV9; no definite D call. V lost 4 bases, J lost 6 bases, and 17 bases lay in between. Germline CDR1 and CDR2: SGDLS and YYNGEE. The CDR3 length is 15 residues.

This clone showed up just a few times. The chain links TRBV2 to TRBJ2-1, with D possibly matching TRBD1 (6 bases). The CDR3 contains 13 residues. V was cut by 2 bases and J by 10 bases, with 12 bases left in between. Germline assignment: CDR1 SNHLY and CDR2 FYNNEI. Written as DNA, the CDR3 is TGTGCCAGCAGTGAAATAAAGAGGGGGGAGCAGTTCTTC. It translates to CASSEIKRGEQFF.

The V and J genes are TRBV11-1 and TRBJ2-3; 13 bases line up with TRBD2. Looked up from germline, CDR1 is SGHAT and CDR2 is FQDESV (reference sequence). The CDR3 is 16 amino acids. The trim removed 7 bases at V and 4 bases at J, leaving 8 bases unmatched. The CDR3, as DNA: TGTGCCAGCACCGGACTAGCGGGAGCATTTGCAGATACGCAGTATTTT. The encoded protein is CASTGLAGAFADTQYF. Full variable domain (rest looked up from reference TRBV11-1 and TRBJ2-3): EAEVAQSPRYKITEKSQAVAFWCDPISGHATLYWYRQILGQGPELLVQFQDESVVDDSQLPKDRFSAERLKGVDSTLKIQPAELGDSAMYLCASTGLAGAFADTQYFGPGTRLTVL.